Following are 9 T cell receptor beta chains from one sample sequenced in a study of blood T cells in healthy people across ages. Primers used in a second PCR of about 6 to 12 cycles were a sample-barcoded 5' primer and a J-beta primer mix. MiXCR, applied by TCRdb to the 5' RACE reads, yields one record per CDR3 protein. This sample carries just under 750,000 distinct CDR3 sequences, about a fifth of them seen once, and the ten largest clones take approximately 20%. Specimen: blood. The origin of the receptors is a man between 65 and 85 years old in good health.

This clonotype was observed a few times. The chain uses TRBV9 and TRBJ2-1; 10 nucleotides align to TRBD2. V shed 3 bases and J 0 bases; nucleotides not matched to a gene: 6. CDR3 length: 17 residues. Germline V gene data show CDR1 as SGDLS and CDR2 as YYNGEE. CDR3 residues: CASSGLAGESSYNEQFF. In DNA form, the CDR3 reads TGTGCCAGCAGCGGCCTAGCGGGAGAGAGCTCCTACAATGAGCAGTTCTTC.

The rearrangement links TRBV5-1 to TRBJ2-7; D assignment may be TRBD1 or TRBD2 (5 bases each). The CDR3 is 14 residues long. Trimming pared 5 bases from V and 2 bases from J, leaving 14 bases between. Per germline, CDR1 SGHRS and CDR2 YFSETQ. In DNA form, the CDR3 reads TGCGCCAGCAGTCTCGAGGGACCTCCCTACGAGCAGTACGTC. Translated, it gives CASSLEGPPYEQYV.

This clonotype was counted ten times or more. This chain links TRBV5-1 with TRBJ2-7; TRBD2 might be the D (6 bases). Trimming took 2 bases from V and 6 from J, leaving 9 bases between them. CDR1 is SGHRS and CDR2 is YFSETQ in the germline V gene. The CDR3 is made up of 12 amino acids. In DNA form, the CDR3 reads TGCGCCAGCAGCTTTGGAGGGAGCGAGCAGTACTTC. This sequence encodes CASSFGGSEQYF.

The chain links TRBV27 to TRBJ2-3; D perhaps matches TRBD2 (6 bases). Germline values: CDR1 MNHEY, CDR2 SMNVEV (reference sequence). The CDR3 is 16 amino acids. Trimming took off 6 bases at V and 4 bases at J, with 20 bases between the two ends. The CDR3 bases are TGTGCCAGCAGCTACCGGTGGGGGGTCGCGGCAGATACGCAGTATTTT. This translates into CASSYRWGVAADTQYF.

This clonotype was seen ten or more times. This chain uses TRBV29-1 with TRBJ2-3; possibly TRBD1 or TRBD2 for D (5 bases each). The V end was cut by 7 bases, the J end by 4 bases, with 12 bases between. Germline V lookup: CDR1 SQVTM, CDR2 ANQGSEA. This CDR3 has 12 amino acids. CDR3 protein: CSASRGADTQYF. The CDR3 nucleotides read TGCAGCGCTAGCCGGGGCGCAGATACGCAGTATTTT.

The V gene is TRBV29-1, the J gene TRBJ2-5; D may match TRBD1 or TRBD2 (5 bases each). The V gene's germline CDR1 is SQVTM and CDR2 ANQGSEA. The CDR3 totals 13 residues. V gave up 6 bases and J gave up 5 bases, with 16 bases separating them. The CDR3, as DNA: TGCAGCGTCAGAAGAGGGGCGAGGGAGACCCAGTACTTC. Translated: CSVRRGARETQYF.

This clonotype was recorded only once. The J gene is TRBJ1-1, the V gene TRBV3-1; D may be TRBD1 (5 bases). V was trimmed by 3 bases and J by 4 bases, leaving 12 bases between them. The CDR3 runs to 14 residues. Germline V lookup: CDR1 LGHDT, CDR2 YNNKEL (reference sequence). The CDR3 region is CASSQGGWRTEAFF. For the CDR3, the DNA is TGTGCCAGCAGCCAGGGGGGTTGGCGCACTGAAGCTTTCTTT.

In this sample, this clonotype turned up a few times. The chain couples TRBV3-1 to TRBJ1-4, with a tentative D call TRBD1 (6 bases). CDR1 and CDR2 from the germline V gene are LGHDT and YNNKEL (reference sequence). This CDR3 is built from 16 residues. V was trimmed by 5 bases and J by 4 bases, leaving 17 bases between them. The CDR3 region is CASSRGDLRGNEKLFF. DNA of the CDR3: TGTGCCAGCAGCAGGGGGGATTTGAGGGGTAATGAAAAACTGTTTTTT.

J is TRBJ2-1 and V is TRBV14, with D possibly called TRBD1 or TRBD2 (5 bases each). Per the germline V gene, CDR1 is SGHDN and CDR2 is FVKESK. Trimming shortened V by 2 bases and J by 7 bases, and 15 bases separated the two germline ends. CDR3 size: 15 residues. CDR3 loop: CASSQWQGGGNEQFF. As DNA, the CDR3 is TGTGCCAGCAGCCAATGGCAGGGCGGAGGAAATGAGCAGTTCTTC.